Below, one TCR beta chain is given with its context. The antigen remains unidentified. Primers for the PCR totalled 60 Vbeta and 13 Jbeta. Data came from immunoSEQ multiplex PCR; TCRdb stores just in-frame clones and leaves some out. The table lists 130,000 to 150,000 clones, about 72% of them singletons. This record comes from a study of cytomegalovirus exposure and HLA in healthy donors. Study results and limitations: In a later analysis, V- and J-gene trimming of beta chains associated with a DCLRE1C missense variant, replicated independently.

Sequencing was performed on PBMCs. The source is a man aged 35 to 55 in good health and CMV-seronegative.

This CDR3 is CASSSGLAGDTQYF. The CDR3 DNA reads TGTGCCAGCAGCTCAGGACTAGCCGGGGATACGCAGTATTTT. The rearrangement joins TRBV11-2 to TRBJ2-3, with 8 bases aligning to TRBD2. With 4 bases clipped from V and 6 bases from J, the junction kept 6 bases outside the gene matches. Germline-derived CDR1 and CDR2 are SGHAT and FQNNGV. The CDR3 totals 14 residues.